One and the same sample provided the 23 T cell receptor beta chains below, sequenced in a study of T cells in women clearing cervical HPV infection. The data were produced by immunoSEQ multiplex PCR, yet TCRdb's version contains in-frame clones alone and is incomplete. The sample table includes more than 30,000 clones. Specimen: blood buffy coat. All receptors derive from a woman aged 18 to 75 with a cervical HPV16 infection that either progressed to CIN3+ or cleared (not recorded which).

About this clone: The CDR3 goes on 3 residues after the read ends, and that part is filled in from the germline J gene. This chain links TRBV9 with TRBJ2-5; possible D gene TRBD2, 5 bases. In germline, CDR1 is SGDLS, CDR2 YYNGEE. Trimming stripped 3 bases from V and 1 base from J, with 13 bases between. The CDR3 totals 15 residues. Here the CDR3 reads CASSDDGLAQETQYF. Partial CDR3 DNA: TGTGCCAGCAGCGACGATGGCCTAGCCCAAGAGACC.

Of note for this clone: The read falls 3 residues short of the CDR3 end, and the missing part is taken from the germline J gene. The rearrangement joins TRBV20-1 to TRBJ1-2; D might be TRBD1 (6 bases). The germline V gene encodes CDR1 DFQATT and CDR2 SNEGSKA (reference sequence). V was clipped by 0 bases and J by 7 bases, with 15 bases between them. This CDR3 region has 14 residues. The CDR3 protein is CSARDPHRASGYTF. The sequenced part of the CDR3 DNA is TGCAGTGCTAGAGATCCGCACAGGGCTTCTGGC.

Of note for this clone: The CDR3 extends 3 residues past the end of the read, so its final part is completed from the germline J gene. The J gene is TRBJ2-7, the V gene TRBV9, with 8 bases lining up with TRBD1. V gave up 0 bases and J gave up 4 bases; unmatched junction bases: 3. The CDR3 loop spans 14 amino acids. CDR1 and CDR2 from the germline V gene are SGDLS and YYNGEE. This CDR3 is CASSVDQGAYEQYF. Incomplete CDR3 DNA: TGTGCCAGCAGCGTAGATCAGGGGGCTTACGAG.

In the case of this clone: Read sequence stops 3 residues before the CDR3 end, and the germline J gene provides the missing end. V gene TRBV30 combines with J gene TRBJ1-6, with 7 bases aligning to TRBD1. V gave up 1 base and J gave up 6 bases; unmatched junction bases: 0. There are 13 residues in the CDR3. The germline gives CDR1 GTSNPN, CDR2 SVGIG (reference sequence). CDR3 residues: CAWSGQGNSPLHF. The sequenced part of the CDR3 DNA is TGTGCCTGGAGTGGACAGGGTAATTCACCC.

Of note for this clone: Coverage ceases 3 residues before the CDR3 finishes, and the germline J gene fills in the end. This sequence joins TRBV4-2 and TRBJ1-4, with a possible D match to TRBD1 (5 bases). The CDR3 spans 15 residues. With 6 bases removed from V and 2 bases from J, the gap between germline ends came to 13 bases. Per germline, CDR1 LGHNA and CDR2 YNFKEQ. CDR3 sequence reads: CASRPEGVTNEKLFF. The part of the CDR3 DNA that was read is TGTGCCAGCAGACCCGAAGGGGTGACTAATGAAAAA.

About this clone: The read is 3 residues too short to cover the CDR3 end, so that end is filled in from the germline J gene. This chain uses TRBV4-1 with TRBJ1-6; TRBD1 is a possible D gene (6 bases). Trimming took 4 bases from V and 7 from J, leaving 11 bases between them. Germline values: CDR1 MGHRA, CDR2 YSYEKL. This CDR3 is built from 14 residues. The covered CDR3 bases are TGCGCCAGCAGCCCACAGGGTGGAAATTCACCC. Translated, it gives CASSPQGGNSP. The whole CDR3 sequence is CASSPQGGNSPLHF.

Here the CDR3 reads CAAGKSYNDYTF. The covered CDR3 bases are TGTGCCGCGGGGAAGTCCTACAATGAC. The chain carries TRBV19 and TRBJ1-2; D not certain. The read finishes 3 residues shy of the CDR3 end, and the germline J gene is used to complete it. Germline V lookup: CDR1 LNHDA, CDR2 SQIVND (reference sequence). The CDR3 length is 12 residues.

About this clone: The sequence runs out 3 residues before the end of the CDR3; the remainder is reconstructed from the germline J gene. The chain joins TRBV20-1 to TRBJ1-1; 7 bases are a match to TRBD1. The CDR3 is 14 amino acids. The germline gives CDR1 DFQATT, CDR2 SNEGSKA (reference sequence). Partial CDR3 DNA: TGCAGTGCGGAAAGGTGGACAGGCAATTCGAGG. Protein: CSAERWTGNSR. The whole CDR3 protein reads CSAERWTGNSRAFF.

Incomplete CDR3 DNA: TGTGCCAGCAGCCCTACAGGGTCCGGCGGGGAG. Amino acids: CASSPTGSGGE. The whole CDR3 sequence is CASSPTGSGGELFF. J is TRBJ2-2 and V is TRBV5-5, with D possibly matching TRBD1 (6 bases). The read falls 3 residues short of the CDR3 end, and the missing part is taken from the germline J gene. CDR1 is SGHKS, CDR2 YYEKEE, per germline (reference sequence). Trimming stripped 4 bases from V and 7 bases from J, with 14 bases between. The CDR3 contains 14 residues.

In the case of this clone: The missing CDR3 end, 3 residues past where the read stops, is filled in from the germline J gene. The chain carries TRBV2 and TRBJ1-1, with 7 bases that match TRBD1. This CDR3 region has 13 residues. Germline CDR1 SNHLY, CDR2 FYNNEI. Unmatched junction bases numbered 3, after V lost 6 bases and J lost 2 bases. Partial CDR3 DNA: TGTGCCAGCAGGAGGGACAGTAACACTGAA. Amino acid sequence: CASRRDSNTE. The whole CDR3 sequence reads CASRRDSNTEAFF.

The covered CDR3 bases are TGTGCCACCAGTGATCTGGGGACAGGCGGCTCCTACAATGAG. It specifies CATSDLGTGGSYNE. The full CDR3 protein reads CATSDLGTGGSYNEQFF. V usage is TRBV24-1 and J usage is TRBJ2-1, with TRBD1 matching over 8 bases. The CDR3 end falls 3 residues outside the read, so it is completed with the germline J gene. J lost 0 bases, V lost 3 bases, and 6 bases had no gene match. CDR1 and CDR2 (germline): KGHDR, SFDVKD. The CDR3 has 17 residues.

Notes on this clone: The CDR3 end lies 3 residues beyond the end of the read and is filled in from the germline J gene. The chain is built from TRBV30 and TRBJ2-1; D remains ambiguous. This CDR3 is 15 amino acids long. CDR1 is GTSNPN, CDR2 SVGIG, per germline (reference sequence). V lost 0 bases and J 3 bases, leaving 12 bases between the germline ends. CDR3 region: CAWSVSWAGYNEQFF. CDR3 DNA, as far as it was read: TGTGCCTGGAGTGTAAGTTGGGCTGGCTACAATGAG. Combining the CDR3 with reference TRBV30 and TRBJ2-1 gives the whole variable domain SQTIHQWPATLVQPVGSPLSLECTVEGTSNPNLYWYRQAAGRGLQLLFYSVGIGQISSEVPQNLSASRPQDRQFILSSKKLLLSDSGFYLCAWSVSWAGYNEQFFGPGTRLTVL.

Concerning this clone itself: Read data end 3 residues before the CDR3 end; the end is taken from the germline J gene. The V gene is TRBV20-1, the J gene TRBJ2-2; D may be TRBD2 (5 bases). Trimming shortened V by 4 bases and J by 0 bases, and 9 bases separated the two germline ends. The germline V gene encodes CDR1 DFQATT and CDR2 SNEGSKA (reference sequence). The CDR3 runs 14 residues. CDR3 DNA (partial): TGCAGTGCTACTGGACTGGCGAACACCGGGGAG. It encodes CSATGLANTGE. The entire CDR3 protein reads CSATGLANTGELFF.

For this clone: The read halts 3 residues ahead of the CDR3 end, with the missing end drawn from the germline J gene. V gene TRBV20-1 combines with J gene TRBJ2-5; 7 positions match TRBD1. After removal of 2 bases from V and 5 bases from J, the junction contained 11 bases not matched to a gene. The germline V gene encodes CDR1 DFQATT and CDR2 SNEGSKA (reference sequence). The CDR3 is made up of 15 amino acids. CDR3 protein: CSARSPTGVVETQYF. CDR3 DNA, as far as it was read: TGCAGTGCTAGAAGCCCAACAGGGGTCGTGGAGACC.

To note about this clone: With the read ending 3 residues before the CDR3 end, the germline J gene is used to fill in that end. The genes are TRBV5-5 and TRBJ1-5, with 7 nucleotides matching TRBD1. V shed 3 bases and J 2 bases; nucleotides not matched to a gene: 5. CDR1 SGHKS and CDR2 YYEKEE come from the germline V gene (reference sequence). This CDR3 has 15 residues. The CDR3 protein is CASSWEGAGNQPQHF. CDR3 DNA (partial): TGTGCCAGCAGCTGGGAGGGGGCGGGCAATCAGCCC.

Regarding this clone: The missing CDR3 end, 3 residues past where the read stops, is filled in from the germline J gene. The gene calls are TRBV2 and TRBJ2-1; no firm D call. V gave up 1 base and J gave up 9 bases, with 13 bases separating them. From germline, CDR1 is SNHLY and CDR2 FYNNEI. The CDR3 has 14 residues. CDR3 DNA, as far as it was read: TGTGCCAGCAGTGAAGGCGGTGCTGTGGGTGAG. Amino acid sequence: CASSEGGAVGE. The complete CDR3 protein is CASSEGGAVGEQFF.

As for this clone: Coverage ceases 3 residues before the CDR3 finishes, and the germline J gene fills in the end. The genes are TRBV5-1 and TRBJ1-2; 10 bases agree with TRBD1. The germline V gene has CDR1 SGHRS and CDR2 YFSETQ. After removal of 3 bases from V and 6 bases from J, the junction contained 5 bases not matched to a gene. CDR3 size: 14 residues. CDR3 in amino acids: CASSSDRGRDGYTF. CDR3 DNA (partial): TGCGCCAGCAGCTCAGACAGGGGGCGCGATGGC.

Concerning this clone: The read ends 3 residues shy of where the CDR3 ends; the end is completed using the germline J gene. The chain carries TRBV19 and TRBJ2-7; 7 bases align to TRBD1. Losses at the gene ends were 3 bases for V and 4 bases for J; bases not matched to a gene: 9. The germline V gene encodes CDR1 LNHDA and CDR2 SQIVND (reference sequence). This CDR3 region has 15 residues. The CDR3 loop reads CASSISLGTAYEQYF. Incomplete CDR3 DNA: TGTGCCAGTAGTATTTCCCTCGGGACAGCGTACGAG. The whole variable domain, filled in from reference TRBV19 and TRBJ2-7, reads DGGITQSPKYLFRKEGQNVTLSCEQNLNHDAMYWYRQDPGQGLRLIYYSQIVNDFQKGDIAEGYSVSREKKESFPLTVTSAQKNPTAFYLCASSISLGTAYEQYFGPGTRLTVT.

A remark on this clone: The CDR3 end falls 3 residues outside the read, so it is completed with the germline J gene. This specimen includes other DNA sequences encoding the same CDR3. The chain recombines TRBV7-2 with TRBJ1-5; 7 bases are a match to TRBD1. Unmatched junction bases numbered 7, after V lost 5 bases and J lost 6 bases. The CDR3 consists of 14 residues. Germline CDR1 is SGHTA and CDR2 is FQGNSA. Incomplete CDR3 DNA: TGTGCCAGCAGCGAGGGGGCACGAGGTCAGCCC. It specifies CASSEGARGQP. The entire CDR3 protein is CASSEGARGQPQHF. Full variable domain (rest looked up from reference TRBV7-2 and TRBJ1-5): GAGVSQSPSNKVTEKGKDVELRCDPISGHTALYWYRQSLGQGLEFLIYFQGNSAPDKSGLPSDRFSAERTGGSVSTLTIQRTQQEDSAVYLCASSEGARGQPQHFGDGTRLSIL.

Turning to this clone: The read is 3 residues too short to cover the CDR3 end, so that end is filled in from the germline J gene. V is TRBV5-5 and J is TRBJ2-1; 7 bases agree with TRBD1. The trim removed 0 bases at V and 7 bases at J, leaving 4 bases unmatched. The germline CDR1 and CDR2 sequences are SGHKS and YYEKEE (reference sequence). The CDR3 totals 14 residues. CDR3 DNA, as far as it was read: TGTGCCAGCAGCTTGGGACAGGGATATAATGAG. This gives the protein CASSLGQGYNE. The complete CDR3 protein is CASSLGQGYNEQFF. The full variable domain, in which reference TRBV5-5 and TRBJ2-1 provide the parts outside the CDR3, is DAGVTQSPTHLIKTRGQQVTLRCSPISGHKSVSWYQQVLGQGPQFIFQYYEKEERGRGNFPDRFSARQFPNYSSELNVNALLLGDSALYLCASSLGQGYNEQFFGPGTRLTVL.

As concerns this clone: The CDR3 extends 3 residues past the end of the read, so its final part is completed from the germline J gene. The V call is TRBV6-2 or TRBV6-3, the J call TRBJ2-7, with no clear D. Germline CDR1 and CDR2: MNHEY and SVGEGT. This CDR3 is built from 15 residues. V dropped 0 bases and J dropped 0 bases, with 9 bases sitting between them. CDR3 DNA (partial): TGTGCCAGCAGTTACTCGGCAGAGAGCTCCTACGAG. Translated, it gives CASSYSAESSYE. The CDR3 as a whole reads CASSYSAESSYEQYF.

Comments on this clone: The CDR3 goes on 3 residues after the read ends, and that part is filled in from the germline J gene. The rearrangement links TRBV27 to TRBJ2-2; TRBD2 matches 8 bases. CDR3 length: 14 residues. V lost 7 bases, J lost 4 bases, and 5 bases stayed unmatched. Per the germline V gene, CDR1 is MNHEY and CDR2 is SMNVEV (reference sequence). CDR3 region: CASTKAGATGELFF. Partial CDR3 DNA: TGTGCCAGCACTAAAGCGGGAGCCACCGGGGAG.

Concerning this clone: Read coverage stops 3 residues before the CDR3 terminus; the germline J gene supplies the remainder. J is TRBJ2-7 and V is TRBV20-1; 10 positions agree with TRBD2. V was pared by 0 bases and J by 0 bases, with 5 bases of the junction left unmatched. Germline lookup yields CDR1 DFQATT and CDR2 SNEGSKA (reference sequence). The CDR3 sequence is 16 residues long. The covered CDR3 bases are TGCAGTGCTAGAGACCCCCTAGCGGGGGACTCCTACGAG. Its translation: CSARDPLAGDSYE. The entire CDR3 sequence reads CSARDPLAGDSYEQYF.